These 2 T cell receptor beta chains share one sample of origin, sequenced in a study of cytomegalovirus exposure and HLA in healthy donors. Assay: immunoSEQ multiplex PCR; the TCRdb copy retains only in-frame clones and omits some. The sample has 130,000 or so clones; 89% are singletons. Sequencing was done on a sample of PBMCs. These TCRs come from a woman between 18 and 29 years old in good health and CMV-seropositive.

This clone has just one count. The chain carries TRBV18 and TRBJ1-2, with a tentative D call TRBD1 (5 bases). The CDR3 sequence is 14 residues long. V lost 6 bases and J lost 0, with 11 bases in between. CDR1 and CDR2 from the germline V gene are KGHSH and LQKENI. CDR3 loop: CASSSGNSNYGYTF. The CDR3 nucleotides are TGTGCCAGCTCCTCAGGGAATTCTAACTATGGCTACACCTTC.

This chain connects TRBV21-1 to TRBJ2-7; the table names TRBD1, a call not compared with the DNA. TRBV21-1 counts as a pseudogene. CDR3 length equals 16 residues. CDR3 loop: CASSRSVTVSSYEQYF. The CDR3 nucleotides read TGTGCCAGCAGCAGGTCCGTTACAGTGTCTTCGTACGAGCAGTACTTC.